The clone carrying this TCR beta chain was found a few times. The antigen remains unidentified. The source of the sample is a study of beta chain features in type 1 diabetes. Expressed TCRB transcripts were sequenced because the isolated RNA had all been reverse transcribed beforehand. Sequencing used immunoSEQ multiplex PCR; TCRdb keeps in-frame clones, though not all of them. Of 200,000 to 300,000 clones in the sample, approximately 11% were seen once. The CDR3 sequence is 12 residues long. Germline CDR1 and CDR2: SQVTM and ANQGSEA. One heparinised draw of blood, averaging roughly 120 mL, came from each donor. Study-wide results and caveats: It was among patients, rather than healthy donors, that naive, central memory and Treg TCRB repertoires appeared more similar. cDNA-based sequencing might over-represent cells highly expressing TCR. Fewer insertions but more deletions were seen at VDJ junctions in type 1 diabetes patients. Researchers report that Type 1 diabetes patients had moderately but significantly shorter TCRB CDR3s across all four CD4+ subsets.

The source is a young man with type 1 diabetes. Sequences were obtained from naive CD4+ T cells from blood. This chain connects TRBV29-1 to TRBJ1-2, with 10 bases that match TRBD1. The CDR3 coding sequence is TGCATCACCTCGGGACAGGGGAATGGCTACACCTTC. This gives the protein CITSGQGNGYTF.